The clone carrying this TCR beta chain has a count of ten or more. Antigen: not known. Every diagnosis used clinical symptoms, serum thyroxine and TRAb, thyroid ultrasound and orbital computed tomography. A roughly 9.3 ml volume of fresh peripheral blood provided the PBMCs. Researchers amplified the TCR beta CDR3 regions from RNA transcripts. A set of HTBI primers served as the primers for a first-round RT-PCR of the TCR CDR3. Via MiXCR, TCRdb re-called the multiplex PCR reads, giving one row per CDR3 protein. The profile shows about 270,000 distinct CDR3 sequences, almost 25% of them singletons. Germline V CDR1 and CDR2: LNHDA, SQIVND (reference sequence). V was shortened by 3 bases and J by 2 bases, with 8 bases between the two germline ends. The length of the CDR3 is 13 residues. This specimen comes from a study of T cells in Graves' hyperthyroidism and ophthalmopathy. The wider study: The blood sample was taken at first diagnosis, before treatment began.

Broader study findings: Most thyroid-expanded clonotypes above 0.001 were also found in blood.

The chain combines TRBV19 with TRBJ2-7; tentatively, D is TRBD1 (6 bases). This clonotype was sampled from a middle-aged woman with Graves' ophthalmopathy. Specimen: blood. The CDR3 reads CASSIGDTYEQYF. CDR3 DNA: TGTGCCAGTAGTATTGGGGACACCTACGAGCAGTACTTC.